Presented here are 28 T cell receptor beta chains from one specimen sequenced in a study of a mutant IDH1 vaccine in newly diagnosed glioma. Method: immunoSEQ multiplex PCR; TCRdb's copy keeps in-frame clones and lacks some. The table lists 40,000 to 45,000 clones, about 88% of them singletons. The time point here: week 23, last vaccination. It was 300 ug of mutant IDH1 20-mer peptide that made up each vaccine dose, given with topical imiquimod. These TCRs' antigens remain unknown. The sequencing here drew on PBMCs, taken from a glioma patient whose treatment included an IDH1 peptide vaccine. The receptor source for this set is a woman aged 18 to 35 with glioma. Some clones in this sample may be carry-over from other donors' samples.

DNA for the CDR3: TGTGCCAGCAGCTCAAGTATTCAGACAGGCCTCAGGGGCACTGAAGCTTTCTTT. Protein product: CASSSSIQTGLRGTEAFF. V gene TRBV7-9 combines with J gene TRBJ1-1, with D perhaps matching TRBD1 (6 bases). Trimming left V 4 bases short and J 4 bases short, with 25 bases between. Looked up from germline, CDR1 is SEHNR and CDR2 is FQNEAQ (reference sequence). The CDR3 covers 18 residues.

This clone was seen a few times. The V call is TRBV5-4, the J call TRBJ1-6; a possible D gene is TRBD1 (5 bases). There are 14 residues in the CDR3. The V and J ends lost 6 bases and 7 bases respectively, with 14 bases between them. Germline V gene lookup returns CDR1 SGHNT and CDR2 YYREEE (reference sequence). The CDR3 DNA follows: TGTGCCAGCACCTACCGGGACGGCAATTCACCCCTCCACTTT. Residues: CASTYRDGNSPLHF.

This clone was recorded only once. V is TRBV29-1 and J is TRBJ1-2; the match to TRBD1 covers 10 bases. Germline values: CDR1 SQVTM, CDR2 ANQGSEA. CDR3 length equals 15 residues. V lost 1 base to trimming and J lost 2 bases; unmatched junction nucleotides: 4. This CDR3 is CSVEGDRGGNYGYTF. As DNA, the CDR3 is TGCAGCGTTGAAGGGGACAGGGGCGGAAACTATGGCTACACCTTC.

This clone was counted between two and nine times. The chain joins TRBV5-1 to TRBJ2-2; 7 bases map to TRBD2. J lost 1 base, V lost 1 base, and 10 bases had no gene match. Germline V gives CDR1 SGHRS, CDR2 YFSETQ. The CDR3 is made up of 18 amino acids. The CDR3 region is CASSLQASGDLNTGELFF. The CDR3 DNA sequence: TGCGCCAGCAGCTTGCAGGCTAGCGGAGACCTGAACACCGGGGAGCTGTTTTTT.

This clone has a single count. The V gene is TRBV5-4, the J gene TRBJ2-7, with 7 bases identical to TRBD1. The CDR3 totals 15 residues. The trim removed 0 bases at V and 0 bases at J, leaving 3 bases unmatched. The V gene's germline CDR1 is SGHNT and CDR2 YYREEE (reference sequence). The CDR3 reads CASSLGAGGSYEQYF. CDR3 DNA: TGTGCCAGCAGCTTGGGTGCAGGGGGCTCCTACGAGCAGTACTTC.

The chain recombines TRBV7-9 with TRBJ2-5; 11 bases line up with TRBD2. CDR3 size: 15 residues. With V trimmed by 1 base and J by 2 bases, 0 bases remained unmatched. Per germline, CDR1 SEHNR and CDR2 FQNEAQ (reference sequence). For the CDR3, the DNA is TGTGCCAGCAGCTTAGGGACTAGCGGGCAAGAGACCCAGTACTTC. Its protein product is CASSLGTSGQETQYF. The full variable domain, with the rest looked up from reference TRBV7-9 and TRBJ2-5, is DTGVSQNPRHKITKRGQNVTFRCDPISEHNRLYWYRQTLGQGPEFLTYFQNEAQLEKSRLLSDRFSAERPKGSFSTLEIQRTEQGDSAMYLCASSLGTSGQETQYFGPGTRLLVL.

The chain is built from TRBV6-1 and TRBJ2-3; 9 bases are shared with TRBD1. CDR1 is MNHNS, CDR2 SASEGT, per germline. The CDR3 length is 14 residues. The junction had 5 bases not matched to a gene; V was cut back by 4 bases and J by 6 bases. The CDR3 coding sequence is TGTGCCAGCAGTGTACAGGGGGCGTCGGATACGCAGTATTTT. Translating gives CASSVQGASDTQYF.

The chain carries TRBV2 and TRBJ2-1; 10 bases line up with TRBD2. This CDR3 comprises 14 residues. V lost 7 bases, J lost 10 bases, and 10 bases stayed unmatched. In germline, CDR1 is SNHLY, CDR2 FYNNEI. The DNA of the CDR3 is TGTGCCAGCAAGTCTAGCGGGGGCTACAGGGAGCAGTTCTTC. This codes for CASKSSGGYREQFF.

The genes are TRBV5-1 and TRBJ2-1; perhaps TRBD2 as D (5 bases). Germline values: CDR1 SGHRS, CDR2 YFSETQ. The CDR3 contains 14 residues. V lost 3 bases to trimming and J lost 1 base, with 8 bases between them. The CDR3 region is CASSWPGSYNEQFF. The DNA of the CDR3 is TGCGCCAGCAGCTGGCCGGGGTCCTACAATGAGCAGTTCTTC.

The chain couples TRBV4-2 to TRBJ2-1; either TRBD1 or TRBD2 may fit D (6 bases each). The CDR3 has 16 residues. Trimming took 1 base from V and 7 from J, leaving 17 bases between them. From germline, CDR1 is LGHNA and CDR2 YNFKEQ. CDR3 bases: TGTGCCAGCAGCCAAGTTACGGGGGCGGGTGAAAATGAGCAGTTCTTC. Translating it yields CASSQVTGAGENEQFF.

This chain uses TRBV25-1 with TRBJ1-4, with 8 nucleotides matching TRBD1. The CDR3 is 14 amino acids. Per germline, CDR1 MGHDK and CDR2 SYGVNS. The trim removed 4 bases at V and 8 bases at J, leaving 6 bases unmatched. CDR3 bases: TGTGCCAGCAGTGCGGCAGGGGGCGGGGAAAAACTGTTTTTT. It translates to CASSAAGGGEKLFF.

The rearrangement links TRBV11-3 to TRBJ2-2, with a weak D call TRBD2 (5 bases). Germline V gives CDR1 SGHNT, CDR2 YENEEA. V lost 5 bases and J 5 bases, leaving 15 bases between the germline ends. This CDR3 is built from 15 residues. CDR3 loop: CASSPRRQDTGELFF. The CDR3 coding sequence is TGTGCCAGCAGCCCCCGGAGGCAGGATACCGGGGAGCTGTTTTTT.

CDR3 coding DNA: TGTGCCAGCAGCGCCCGGACTGGGTACAATGAGCAGTTCTTC. Protein: CASSARTGYNEQFF. This chain joins TRBV13 and TRBJ2-1, with a tentative D call TRBD2 (5 bases). CDR3 length: 14 residues. Trimming pared 5 bases from V and 4 bases from J, leaving 12 bases between. Germline CDR1 reads PRHDT; CDR2 reads FYEKMQ (reference sequence). Full variable domain (outside the CDR3, taken from reference TRBV13 and TRBJ2-1): AAGVIQSPRHLIKEKRETATLKCYPIPRHDTVYWYQQGPGQDPQFLISFYEKMQSDKGSIPDRFSAQQFSDYHSELNMSSLELGDSALYFCASSARTGYNEQFFGPGTRLTVL.

The chain links TRBV7-9 to TRBJ2-4; 12 bases are a match to TRBD1. CDR1 is SEHNR, CDR2 FQNEAQ, per germline (reference sequence). The CDR3 runs 16 residues. With V trimmed by 6 bases and J by 2 bases, 5 bases remained unmatched. Here the CDR3 DNA reads TGTGCCAGCAGGGGACAGGGGGCCGGGACCAAAAACATTCAGTACTTC. Encoded protein: CASRGQGAGTKNIQYF.

This rearrangement joins TRBV10-3 to TRBJ2-3; 14 bases agree with TRBD2. The germline CDR1 and CDR2 sequences are ENHRY and SYGVKD. CDR3 length: 15 residues. Trimming removed 11 bases from V and 4 bases from J; junction bases left unmatched: 8. This chain's CDR3 is CASAPGLAGADTQYF. In DNA, the CDR3 is TGTGCCTCCGCACCGGGACTAGCGGGAGCAGATACGCAGTATTTT.

Written as DNA, the CDR3 is TGTGCCAGCAGCGTATGGGACAGGGGGCATGAAAAACTGTTTTTT. Its translation is CASSVWDRGHEKLFF. The chain employs TRBV5-8 and TRBJ1-4, with 12 nucleotides matching TRBD1. Losses at the gene ends were 4 bases for V and 6 bases for J; bases not matched to a gene: 4. The CDR3 loop spans 15 amino acids. Germline V gene lookup returns CDR1 SGHTS and CDR2 YDEGEE.

This chain connects TRBV11-3 to TRBJ1-2, with a possible D match to TRBD1 (5 bases). V was clipped by 8 bases and J by 4 bases, with 14 bases between them. Germline V gene sequence: CDR1 SGHNT, CDR2 YENEEA. The CDR3 runs 13 residues. The CDR3 loop is CASGPGVGYGYTF. DNA for the CDR3: TGTGCCAGCGGTCCGGGGGTAGGCTATGGCTACACCTTC. The entire variable domain, with the rest obtained from reference TRBV11-3 and TRBJ1-2, is as follows: EAGVVQSPRYKIIEKKQPVAFWCNPISGHNTLYWYLQNLGQGPELLIRYENEEAVDDSQLPKDRFSAERLKGVDSTLKIQPAELGDSAVYLCASGPGVGYGYTFGSGTRLTVV.

This clone was observed once. CDR3 coding DNA: TGCGCCAGCAGGGTCATGAGGGGACTGTTTTTT. Translating gives CASRVMRGLFF. The rearrangement uses TRBV10-1 and TRBJ1-4; TRBD1 might be the D (5 bases). The V gene's germline CDR1 is WNHNN and CDR2 SYGVQD (reference sequence). The CDR3 is 11 amino acids. Trimming took off 6 bases at V and 13 bases at J, with 12 bases between the two ends.

The chain joins TRBV4-2 to TRBJ1-1; TRBD1 might be the D (5 bases). The V gene lost 6 bases and the J gene lost 0 bases, with 11 bases spanning the gap. Germline V lookup: CDR1 LGHNA, CDR2 YNFKEQ. The CDR3 totals 14 residues. The CDR3 region has the DNA TGTGCCAGCAGGACGGGGCTCATGAACACTGAAGCTTTCTTT. Its translation: CASRTGLMNTEAFF.

The CDR3 DNA follows: TGTGCCAGCAGTGTCGATTGGGAGACCCAGTACTTC. Amino acids: CASSVDWETQYF. The genes are TRBV25-1 and TRBJ2-5; D is unresolved. This CDR3 region has 12 residues. Germline-derived CDR1 and CDR2 are MGHDK and SYGVNS. The V gene lost 4 bases and the J gene lost 5 bases, with 8 bases spanning the gap.

The chain links TRBV6-6 to TRBJ2-1; no reliable D call. The CDR3 is made up of 13 amino acids. Trimming pared 2 bases from V and 5 bases from J, leaving 7 bases between. Germline CDR1 reads MNHNY; CDR2 reads SVGAGI (reference sequence). The CDR3 DNA reads as TGTGCCAGCAGTTACCTGTCAAACAATGAGCAGTTCTTC. It codes for CASSYLSNNEQFF.

This chain links TRBV6-1 with TRBJ1-5, with a possible D match to TRBD1 (5 bases). The CDR3 runs 12 residues. Between the trimmed V and J ends, which lost 2 bases and 15 bases, there was a span of 14 bases. Germline CDR1 is MNHNS and CDR2 is SASEGT. The CDR3 protein is CASSESFGGRHF. Here the CDR3 DNA reads TGTGCCAGCAGTGAATCTTTCGGGGGACGGCATTTT.

The chain recombines TRBV7-9 with TRBJ2-5; D remains unclear. This CDR3 comprises 12 residues. Germline V gene sequence: CDR1 SEHNR, CDR2 FQNEAQ (reference sequence). Deletions cut 4 bases from V and 4 bases from J, with 7 bases between. The CDR3 nucleotides are TGTGCCAGCAGCTCGGGCGGAGAGACCCAGTACTTC. Protein sequence: CASSSGGETQYF.

The chain combines TRBV7-7 with TRBJ1-4; D is ambiguous. Trimming removed 3 bases at V and 3 bases at J, with 5 bases between. Germline loops: CDR1 SSHAT, CDR2 FNYEAQ (reference sequence). The CDR3 totals 13 residues. The CDR3 DNA is TGTGCCAGCAGCTTTCGCGCTAATGAAAAACTGTTTTTT. It codes for CASSFRANEKLFF. Drawing the rest from reference TRBV7-7 and TRBJ1-4, the complete variable domain is GAGVSQSPRYKVTKRGQDVTLRCDPISSHATLYWYQQALGQGPEFLTYFNYEAQPDKSGLPSDRFSAERPEGSISTLTIQRTEQRDSAMYRCASSFRANEKLFFGSGTQLSVL.

This clone was seen a few times. This rearrangement joins TRBV27 to TRBJ2-7; D possibly matches TRBD1 or TRBD2 (5 bases each). From germline, CDR1 is MNHEY and CDR2 SMNVEV (reference sequence). Between the trimmed V and J ends, which lost 4 bases and 2 bases, there was a span of 18 bases. The CDR3 has 16 residues. CDR3 sequence reads: CASSSTPGRLAYEQYF. Written as DNA, the CDR3 is TGTGCCAGCAGTTCCACCCCGGGACGGCTAGCCTACGAGCAGTACTTC.

V and J are TRBV30 and TRBJ2-5; 12 bases map to TRBD2. J was trimmed by 5 bases and V by 7 bases; bases with no gene match: 8. CDR1 is GTSNPN, CDR2 SVGIG, per germline (reference sequence). The CDR3 loop spans 14 amino acids. The CDR3 region is CASTGLAGSETQYF. For the CDR3, the DNA is TGTGCCTCGACCGGACTAGCGGGATCGGAGACCCAGTACTTC.

This clone was recorded only once. The chain uses TRBV6-6 and TRBJ1-6, with D tentatively TRBD1 (6 bases). Trimming took off 6 bases at V and 8 bases at J, with 14 bases between the two ends. The germline V gene has CDR1 MNHNY and CDR2 SVGAGI (reference sequence). The CDR3 extends over 14 amino acids. CDR3 loop: CASRTRDTHSPLHF. For the CDR3, the DNA is TGTGCCAGCAGAACCCGGGACACCCATTCACCCCTCCACTTT.

DNA of the CDR3: TGTGCCAGCAGTTACGGGACAGGAGGGGCTGAAGCTTTCTTT. Amino acid sequence: CASSYGTGGAEAFF. The chain combines TRBV6-5 with TRBJ1-1, with TRBD1 matching over 8 bases. Germline lookup yields CDR1 MNHEY and CDR2 SVGAGI. V lost 2 bases, J lost 6 bases, and 5 bases stayed unmatched. The CDR3 runs 14 residues.